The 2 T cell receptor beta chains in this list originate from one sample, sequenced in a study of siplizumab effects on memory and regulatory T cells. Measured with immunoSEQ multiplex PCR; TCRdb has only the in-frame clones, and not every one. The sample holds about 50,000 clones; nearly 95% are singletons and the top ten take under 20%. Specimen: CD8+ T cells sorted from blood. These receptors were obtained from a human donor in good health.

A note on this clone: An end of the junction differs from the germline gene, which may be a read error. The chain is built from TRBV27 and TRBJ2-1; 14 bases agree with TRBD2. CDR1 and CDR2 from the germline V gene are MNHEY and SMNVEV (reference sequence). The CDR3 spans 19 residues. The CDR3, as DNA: TGTGCCACCAGTCCCTCCGGGACAGGGGGACTAGCGGGAGCCAATGAGCAGTTCTTC. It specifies CATSPSGTGGLAGANEQFF.

As DNA, the CDR3 is TGTGCCAGCAGAGTGGACGGACCCAATCAGCCCCAGCATTTT. Translated: CASRVDGPNQPQHF. The chain uses TRBV7-2 and TRBJ1-5; D unclear. The CDR3 is made up of 14 amino acids. Germline V gene lookup returns CDR1 SGHTA and CDR2 FQGNSA. With 6 bases removed from V and 3 bases from J, the gap between germline ends came to 12 bases.